The clone carrying this TCR beta chain came up a few times. Its target is not known. The data belong to a study of vaccination and CD4 T cells after COVID-19. About the research overall: Convalescent individuals exhibited SARS-CoV-2 positivity on nasal swab PCR, with several mild and one severe presentation.

Cultured CD4+ T-cell DNA underwent Oncomine TCR Beta short-read sequencing. Genomic DNA was extracted from cultured CD4+ T cells. Using its own MiXCR run on the PCR reads, TCRdb lists one record per CDR3 protein. The table has about 15,000 distinct CDR3 sequences, 50% to 55% seen once. The CDR3 sequence is 15 residues long. Trimming at V came to 1 base and at J to 4 bases, leaving 4 bases not matched to a gene. Looked up from germline, CDR1 is SEHNR and CDR2 is FQNEAQ (reference sequence). Treatment reported: roughly 11-day PBMC culture with coronavirus spike peptide pools or control peptides (ViraFEST assay). In the ViraFEST assay, peptide-pool expansion preceded TCR sequencing of expanded clonotypes. Peptide pools at around 9.2 ug/ml and IL-2 at 10 IU/ml were added to cultures of 1.5 million to 2 million PBMCs per well.

Sequencing was performed on CD4+ T cells from blood, cultured in vitro. The J gene is TRBJ2-7, the V gene TRBV7-9, with 10 bases identical to TRBD1. The clonotype comes from a human donor who had recovered from COVID-19. The CDR3 spells CASSLGGTGVYEQYF. In DNA form, the CDR3 reads TGTGCCAGCAGCTTAGGCGGGACAGGGGTTTACGAGCAGTACTTC.